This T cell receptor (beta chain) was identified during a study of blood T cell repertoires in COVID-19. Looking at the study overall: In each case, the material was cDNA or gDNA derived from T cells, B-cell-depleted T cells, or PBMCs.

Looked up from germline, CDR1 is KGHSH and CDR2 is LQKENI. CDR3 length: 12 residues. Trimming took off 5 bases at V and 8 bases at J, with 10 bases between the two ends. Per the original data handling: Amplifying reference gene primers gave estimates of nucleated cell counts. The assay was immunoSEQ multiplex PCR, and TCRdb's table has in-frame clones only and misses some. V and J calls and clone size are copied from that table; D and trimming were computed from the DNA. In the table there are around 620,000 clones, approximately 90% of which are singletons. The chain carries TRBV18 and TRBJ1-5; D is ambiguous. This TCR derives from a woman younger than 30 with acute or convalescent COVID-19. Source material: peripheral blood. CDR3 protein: CASSGPMEPQHF. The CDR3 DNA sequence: TGTGCCAGCTCAGGCCCGATGGAGCCCCAGCATTTT.